A selection of T cell receptor beta chains follows, all from one sample in a study of T cell responses to AZD1222 COVID-19 vaccine. Assay: immunoSEQ multiplex PCR; the TCRdb copy retains only in-frame clones and omits some. The sample has roughly 75,000 clones; roughly 91% are singletons. The specimen comprised peripheral blood, sampled 28 days after the second AZD1222 dose. The receptors here all came from an adult who received the AZD1222 COVID-19 vaccine. Both conserved end residues are part of each CDR3. A D gene is named only where the DNA matches it firmly. The size entry is marked missing in some rows and otherwise reads once, few, many or a size class.

>TRBV28|NA|TRBJ2-7|NA
TGTGCCAGCAGTTTAAATGGGCAGGGAGTCTTC
CASSLNGQGVF
>TRBV30|NA|TRBJ1-1|NA
TGTGCCTGGAGTGCTTTCGCGGGAACAATAGCCCCCTTGAGAGCTTTCTTT
CAWSAFAGTIAPLRAFF
>TRBV29-1|once|TRBJ2-3|NA
TGCAGCGTTGGGGACCCAGGGGCCACAGATACGCAGTATTTT
CSVGDPGATDTQYF
>TRBV7-3|NA|TRBJ2-5|NA
TGTGCCAGCAGCTTAGGGATCGGGGGCCCCCAAGAGACCCAGTACTTC
CASSLGIGGPQETQYF
>TRBV19|NA|TRBJ1-5|TRBD1
TGTGCCAGTAAAATGGAAGGACAGGGCAGAATTCAGCCCCAGCATTTT
CASKMEGQGRIQPQHF
>TRBV10-3|NA|TRBJ2-7|NA
TGTGCCATCAGTGAGAGGGGACTGTACGAGCAGTACTTC
CAISERGLYEQYF
>TRBV5-4|NA|TRBJ2-7|NA
TGTGCCAGCAGCTCTAAACCGCCGGACACGGACAACCTTTACGAGCAGTACTTC
CASSSKPPDTDNLYEQYF
>TRBV28|NA|TRBJ1-6|TRBD1
TGTGCCAGCAGTCCGTGGGACAGGGAAAATTCACCCCTCCACTTT
CASSPWDRENSPLHF
>TRBV27|NA|TRBJ1-6|NA
TGTGCCAGCAGTTTGGCGGAGACAGTTAATTCACCCCTCCACTTT
CASSLAETVNSPLHF
>TRBV2|NA|TRBJ1-4|TRBD1
TGTGCCAGCAGTGTACAAAGGGGGCCCGAAAAACTGTTTTTT
CASSVQRGPEKLFF
>TRBV10-3|NA|TRBJ2-2|TRBD1
TGTGCCGCTAGAGAAGGGGCAGGGGGCACCGGGGAGCTGTTTTTT
CAAREGAGGTGELFF
>TRBV9|NA|TRBJ2-7|NA
TGTGCCAGCAGCGTAGGCGTAGTCTCGACTGCATCCTACGAGCAGTACTTC
CASSVGVVSTASYEQYF
>TRBV6-5|NA|TRBJ1-1|TRBD1
TGTGCCAGCAGTTCTCCAGGGGGAAACACTGAAGCTTTCTTT
CASSSPGGNTEAFF
>TRBV7-2|NA|TRBJ1-1|NA
TGTGCCAGCAGCTTAGCCACTGAAGCTTTCTTT
CASSLATEAFF
>TRBV27|NA|TRBJ2-3|NA
TGTGCCAGCAGTTTAGGGCCAAGCCACTATACAGATACGCAGTATTTT
CASSLGPSHYTDTQYF
>TRBV15|NA|TRBJ1-2|TRBD1
TGTGCCACCAGCAGACCTGGGACAGGGTATGGCTACACCTTC
CATSRPGTGYGYTF
>TRBV30|few|TRBJ1-2|NA
TGTGCCTGGAGTCCTTCCTTGTCTGACTATGGCTACACCTTC
CAWSPSLSDYGYTF
>TRBV10-3|NA|TRBJ2-2|NA
TGTGCCATCAGTGAGTCGACAGACACCGGGGAGCTGTTTTTT
CAISESTDTGELFF